Below, 19 T cell receptor beta chains from the same sample are listed, as sequenced in a study of neurological immune-mediated disorders. TCRdb ran MiXCR on the 5' RACE reads and lists one entry per CDR3 protein. In the table there are tens of thousands of distinct CDR3 sequences, approximately 3.9% of which are singletons. The sequenced sample consisted of PBMCs. The receptors here all came from a man between 60 and 75 years old with multiple sclerosis.

Remarks on this clonotype: A much larger clone differs from this one at a single base, so this may be a read error. The chain joins TRBV3-1 to TRBJ2-6, with D maybe TRBD1 (5 bases). Germline assignment: CDR1 LGHDT and CDR2 YNNKEL (reference sequence). This CDR3 has 16 amino acids. CDR3 loop: CASSQGARSGAKVLTF. CDR3 DNA: TGTGCCAGCAGCCAAGGGGCCCGCTCTGGGGCCAAAGTCCTGACTTTC.

This clonotype has ten or more counts. V gene TRBV7-8 combines with J gene TRBJ2-5, with TRBD1 matching over 9 bases. The germline V gene encodes CDR1 SGHVS and CDR2 FQNEAQ. The CDR3 has 14 residues. Trimming took 5 bases from V and 6 from J; bases not matched to a gene: 7. CDR3 nucleotide sequence: TGTGCCAGCAGCAACCACGGACAGGGGAAGACCCAGTACTTC. Encoded protein: CASSNHGQGKTQYF.

As concerns this clonotype: One junction end disagrees with the germline gene, perhaps due to a read error. The chain uses TRBV5-1 and TRBJ1-2; 7 bases map to TRBD1. The CDR3 loop spans 14 amino acids. Germline V gives CDR1 SGHRS, CDR2 YFSETQ. This chain's CDR3 is CASSPTGFLYGNTF. The CDR3 region has the DNA TGCGCCAGCAGCCCGACAGGGTTTCTCTATGGCAACACCTTC.

This clonotype was seen ten or more times. The V call is TRBV29-1, the J call TRBJ1-4; D unclear. V was clipped by 2 bases and J by 5 bases, with 3 bases between them. Germline V gene lookup returns CDR1 SQVTM and CDR2 ANQGSEA. The CDR3 spans 11 residues. DNA of the CDR3: TGCAGCGTTGAAAGAAATGAAAAACTGTTTTTT. Translated: CSVERNEKLFF.

V is TRBV20-1 and J is TRBJ2-3, with D tentatively TRBD1 (5 bases). This CDR3 comprises 14 residues. The V gene lost 1 base and the J gene lost 3 bases, with 11 bases spanning the gap. Germline CDR1 and CDR2: DFQATT and SNEGSKA (reference sequence). The DNA of the CDR3 is TGCAGTGCTAGAGGTGGGGCTCGGACAGATACGCAGTATTTT. Translating gives CSARGGARTDTQYF.

This clonotype was seen repeatedly, ten times or more. V usage is TRBV3-1 and J usage is TRBJ2-3; 10 nucleotides agree with TRBD2. The V and J ends lost 1 base and 6 bases, in that order; junction bases with no gene match: 7. Germline V gene lookup returns CDR1 LGHDT and CDR2 YNNKEL (reference sequence). The CDR3 contains 16 residues. CDR3 nucleotides: TGTGCCAGCAGCCAAGGTGCTAGCGGGGGATGGGATACGCAGTATTTT. Amino acids: CASSQGASGGWDTQYF.

Ten or more counts support this clonotype. The chain has TRBV27 and TRBJ2-7; TRBD2 matches at 9 bases. V was pared by 8 bases and J by 7 bases, with 3 bases of the junction left unmatched. The CDR3 runs to 11 residues. Germline V gene data show CDR1 as MNHEY and CDR2 as SMNVEV (reference sequence). The CDR3 protein is CASRAGGEQYF. CDR3 DNA: TGTGCCAGCCGAGCGGGAGGAGAGCAGTACTTC.

This clonotype has only a few counts. A read error is possible here, since a much larger clone lies one base away. The J gene is TRBJ1-6, the V gene TRBV20-1, with no clear D. Per the germline V gene, CDR1 is DFQATT and CDR2 is SNEGSKA (reference sequence). CDR3 length: 14 amino acids. The CDR3 spells CSARERATNSPLNF. The CDR3 DNA sequence: TGCAGTGCTAGAGAAAGGGCTACTAATTCACCCCTCAACTTT.

This clonotype occurred many times. The J gene is TRBJ2-3, the V gene TRBV20-1, with D tentatively TRBD1 or TRBD2 (5 bases each). This CDR3 is 12 amino acids long. CDR1 and CDR2 from the germline V gene are DFQATT and SNEGSKA (reference sequence). V gave up 0 bases and J gave up 7 bases, with 8 bases separating them. The CDR3 region is CSAREGENTQYF. CDR3 sequence (DNA): TGCAGTGCTAGAGAGGGGGAGAATACGCAGTATTTT.

This clonotype was seen a few times. A much larger clone lies one base from this, so it may be a read error. The chain is built from TRBV5-1 and TRBJ1-5; possible D gene TRBD1, 6 bases. Germline V gene lookup returns CDR1 SGHRS and CDR2 YFSETQ. The CDR3 totals 12 residues. CDR3 DNA sequence: TGCGCCAGACAGGGACGGGATCAGCCCCAGAATTTT. Translating it yields CARQGRDQPQNF.

This clonotype has at least ten counts. J is TRBJ2-5 and V is TRBV20-1, with D perhaps TRBD1 (5 bases). This CDR3 region has 13 residues. Germline values: CDR1 DFQATT, CDR2 SNEGSKA (reference sequence). V was clipped by 1 base and J by 5 bases, with 11 bases between them. CDR3 region: CSARATPGETQYF. The CDR3 nucleotides read TGCAGTGCTAGAGCGACGCCAGGGGAGACCCAGTACTTC.

The table lists this clonotype with a few counts. The chain employs TRBV20-1 and TRBJ2-2, with a possible D match to TRBD2 (6 bases). CDR1 is DFQATT and CDR2 is SNEGSKA in the germline V gene (reference sequence). The length of the CDR3 is 15 residues. Trimming stripped 6 bases from V and 4 bases from J, with 18 bases between. The CDR3 DNA is TGCAGTGCGGGACTCTATAGGGGTTCCACCGGGGAGCTGTTTTTT. Translation gives CSAGLYRGSTGELFF.

This clonotype has ten or more counts. This rearrangement joins TRBV5-1 to TRBJ1-4, with D perhaps TRBD1 (5 bases). Trimming left V 4 bases short and J 8 bases short, with 15 bases between. Germline CDR1 is SGHRS and CDR2 is YFSETQ. The CDR3 is made up of 14 amino acids. The CDR3 region has the DNA TGCGCCAGCAGCCTTAAACACCCAGGGGAAAAACTGTTTTTT. This translates into CASSLKHPGEKLFF.

This clonotype was counted ten times or more. The V gene is TRBV5-1, the J gene TRBJ2-7; D may match TRBD1 or TRBD2 (5 bases each). The CDR3 totals 13 residues. CDR1 is SGHRS, CDR2 YFSETQ, per germline. The V end was cut by 0 bases, the J end by 5 bases, with 9 bases between. CDR3 residues: CASSLGGFDEQYF. Here the CDR3 DNA reads TGCGCCAGCAGCTTGGGGGGGTTCGACGAGCAGTACTTC.

This clonotype was detected ten times or more. J is TRBJ2-3 and V is TRBV5-1; unclear D gene. This CDR3 comprises 12 residues. The V gene lost 0 bases and the J gene lost 6 bases, with 5 bases spanning the gap. CDR1 SGHRS and CDR2 YFSETQ come from the germline V gene. The CDR3 spells CASSLAGDTQYF. The CDR3 coding sequence is TGCGCCAGCAGCTTGGCCGGGGATACGCAGTATTTT.

This clonotype was seen many times. The chain is built from TRBV20-1 and TRBJ2-6, with D tentatively TRBD2 (5 bases). The germline V gene encodes CDR1 DFQATT and CDR2 SNEGSKA (reference sequence). The CDR3 length is 14 residues. V gave up 6 bases and J gave up 2 bases, with 11 bases separating them. The CDR3 sequence is CSATDYPGANVLTF. The CDR3 DNA reads TGCAGTGCCACAGACTACCCTGGGGCCAACGTCCTGACTTTC.

This clonotype was seen at least ten times. The chain joins TRBV7-6 to TRBJ1-1; no clear D gene. From germline, CDR1 is SGHVS and CDR2 FNYEAQ. This CDR3 contains 17 residues. The ends were cut back, 1 base at V and 0 bases at J, with 15 bases in the middle. Here the CDR3 reads CASSLVISGRVNTEAFF. The DNA for the CDR3 is TGTGCCAGCAGCTTAGTTATTTCAGGACGGGTGAACACTGAAGCTTTCTTT.

This clonotype was seen ten or more times. The rearrangement uses TRBV29-1 and TRBJ1-3, with D uncertain. Germline assignment: CDR1 SQVTM and CDR2 ANQGSEA. The CDR3 has 13 amino acids. Trimming took off 7 bases at V and 0 bases at J, with 10 bases between the two ends. Written as DNA, the CDR3 is TGCAGCGCCGGCGGCAACTCTGGAAACACCATATATTTT. Translation gives CSAGGNSGNTIYF.

This clonotype has at least ten counts. V gene TRBV25-1 combines with J gene TRBJ1-5, with D perhaps matching TRBD1 (5 bases). V dropped 4 bases and J dropped 9 bases, with 13 bases sitting between them. The CDR3 extends over 13 amino acids. CDR1 and CDR2 from the germline V gene are MGHDK and SYGVNS. CDR3 region: CASSGDRRGPQHF. As DNA, the CDR3 is TGTGCCAGCAGTGGGGACCGCCGAGGGCCCCAGCATTTT.